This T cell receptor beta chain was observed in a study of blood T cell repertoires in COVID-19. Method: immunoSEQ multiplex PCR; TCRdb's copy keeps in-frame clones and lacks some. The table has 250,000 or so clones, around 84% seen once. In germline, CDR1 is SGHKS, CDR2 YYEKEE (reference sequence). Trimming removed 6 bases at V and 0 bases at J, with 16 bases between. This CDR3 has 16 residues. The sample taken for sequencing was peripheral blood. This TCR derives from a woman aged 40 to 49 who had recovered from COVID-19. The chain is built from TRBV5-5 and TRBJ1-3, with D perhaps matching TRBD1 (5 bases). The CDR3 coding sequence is TGTGCCAGCAATCTACAGGCGCCTGGCTCTGGAAACACCATATATTTT. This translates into CASNLQAPGSGNTIYF.